These T cell receptor beta chains were read from a single sample in a study of T cells after yellow fever vaccination. MiXCR, applied by TCRdb to the 5' RACE reads, yields one record per CDR3 protein. The data contain about 30,000 distinct CDR3 sequences, approximately 4.7% of them seen just once; the ten biggest clones take up less than 55%. The specimen was CD8+ T cells sorted from PBMCs, collected 5 days after the yellow fever booster vaccination. These receptors came from a man aged 25-45 years who received the YFV17D yellow fever vaccine. The CDR3 runs from the conserved cysteine through the conserved F or W.

TRBJ2-7	TRBV6-2/TRBV6-3	CASNQGLAGVVTYEQYF
TRBJ2-3	TRBV6-5	CASSYGPYTDTQYF
TRBJ1-4	TRBV15	CATSREFAGTGWVATNEKLFF
TRBJ2-1	TRBV6-1	CASSGIAGGPGEQFF
TRBJ2-1	TRBV18	CASSRGDRAYNEQFF
TRBJ2-3	TRBV6-5	CASSYTPSTDTQYF
TRBJ2-7	TRBV20-1	CSALNSGQRTHEQYF
TRBJ2-1	TRBV27	CASRTLARVNEQFF
TRBJ2-1	TRBV20-1	CSAQTSRDNEQFF
TRBJ1-4	TRBV9	CASSSEGANEKLFF
TRBJ2-1	TRBV27	CASSLRLTGYNEQFF
TRBJ2-3	TRBV5-1	CASSLYGGATDTQYF
TRBJ2-7	TRBV6-5	CASRTRDQRTYEQYF
TRBJ2-5	TRBV7-2	CASSLEETGLWEETQYF
TRBJ2-3	TRBV10-2	CASSGPGGQSTDTQYF
TRBJ2-1	TRBV21-1	CASRPSEGNNEQFF
TRBJ1-1	TRBV12-3/TRBV12-4	CASIVTGNTEAFF
TRBJ2-3	TRBV2	CASSDERWGINTDTQYF
TRBJ2-5	TRBV12-3/TRBV12-4	CASTRGQGIFEETQYF
TRBJ2-5	TRBV20-1	CCARDLGGAVQETQYF
TRBJ2-3	TRBV4-3	CASSQDETSGSTDTQYF
TRBJ1-5	TRBV28	CASSLGGLGQPQHF
TRBJ2-7	TRBV28	CASSLFGRSYEQYF
TRBJ2-7	TRBV20-1	CSARVTSGRMHEQYF